This TCR beta chain originates from a study of T cells in Graves' hyperthyroidism and ophthalmopathy. This clonotype was observed at least ten times. TCR beta CDR3 sequences were amplified from RNA transcripts. When the TCR CDR3 underwent first-round RT-PCR, the HTBI primer set was used. A single record per CDR3 protein comes from TCRdb applying MiXCR to the multiplex PCR reads. The table shows fewer than 350,000 distinct CDR3 sequences, with roughly 15% occurring only once. There are 13 residues in the CDR3. Looked up from germline, CDR1 is MNHNS and CDR2 is SASEGT. V was trimmed by 5 bases and J by 9 bases, leaving 15 bases between them.

The J gene is TRBJ2-3, the V gene TRBV6-1; D is unresolved. The origin of this receptor is a woman aged 50 to 60 with Graves' hyperthyroidism that later progressed to Graves' ophthalmopathy. Sample: blood. The CDR3 sequence: CASSTRGRETQYF. In nucleotides, the CDR3 is TGTGCCAGCAGTACCCGCGGCAGAGAAACGCAGTATTTT.